The TCR beta chain described here comes from a study of cytomegalovirus exposure and HLA in healthy donors (dated by TCRdb to the late 2010s). Notes on the research overall: An earlier analysis of 587 of the donors reported about 260 Gb of sequence data and 117 million unique TCR beta sequences obtained from 150 million to 200 million T cells. About 280 gigabases of sequencing data and approximately 92 million unique TCR sequences made up an early release that covered several hundred HLA-typed donors. Of the approximately 400 genotyped donors, 65% to 90% fell in the genetic ancestry cluster associated with self-reported Caucasian donors. The study aimed to test whether signatures of past pathogen exposure could be identified by cataloging public T cell receptors. The study profiled the T cell repertoires of around 700 subjects by immunosequencing and related them to cytomegalovirus serostatus. In addition to the first cohort of around 670 subjects, a separate validation cohort of approximately 130 different subjects was used. To predict cytomegalovirus infection status, the study combined high-throughput TCR immunosequencing, statistical association of individual TCRs with disease status, and machine learning. A later analysis re-examined previously published TCR beta repertoires from roughly 650 donors and added high-resolution HLA genotyping to investigate patterns of TCR occurrence. Rather than using new phenotypic data, the later analysis identified candidate immune exposures from TCR beta sequences and from how often those sequences occurred across donors. An earlier analysis of 450 to 750 of the donors used high-throughput TCR beta sequencing to judge whether each TCR beta V gene segment behaved as functional or pseudogenic. Alongside the repertoire data, information on donor age, sex, ethnicity and CMV serostatus was compiled. A later genetic analysis took genome-wide SNP genotypes for about three fifths of the roughly 700 donors and used that subset as a discovery cohort. All discovery cohort repertoires had been generated using a single sequencing platform. Both class I and class II loci were covered by HLA typing, at four-digit resolution. Typing coverage varied by locus: roughly 620-640 donors for A, B, C, DRB1 and DQB1; roughly 510 for DQA1; more than 600 for DPA1; some 470 for DPB1. Roughly 5 DR-DQ haplotypes were handled as single units for association and clustering, since linkage in the cohort was strong. Among 398 genotyped donors of the cohort, an average of roughly 240,000 unique TCR beta nucleotide sequences were sequenced per donor, roughly a sixth of them non-productive.

The germline V gene gives CDR1 as MNHEY and CDR2 as SVGAGI. The CDR3 numbers 13 residues from cysteine through phenylalanine. The retained sequence is limited to the CDR3, 39 bases, with the frame set at the first base. V loses 5 bases, J loses 2 bases, and the germline ends lie 9 bases apart. This clone was seen a handful of times. Its antigen specificity is not known. Base qualities are not at hand, and no much larger clone is one base apart. The cohort comprised 670 or so healthy bone marrow donors. At the time of sampling, all cohort members were nominally healthy, though unrecorded immune exposures were likely present. The donor tested CMV seronegative and was one of the 352 seronegative cohort members. A peripheral blood sample was provided by each donor, and peripheral blood mononuclear cells were used for TCR beta sequencing. The Qiagen DNeasy Blood Extraction Kit was used to extract genomic DNA from the blood cell samples.

Here is what the overall study found, with its caveats: In this cohort, only TCR beta chains were sequenced, and detectable features were limited by the absence of alpha or paired-chain data. For the cohort, immune exposure information was limited to CMV serostatus. According to a later genetic analysis, donors in an Asian-associated ancestry cluster had fewer N-insertions in productive TCRs than the approximately 700-donor mean. Linkage disequilibrium might explain the correlated functional status among segregating V segments, but an unknown experimental factor could not be ruled out. A further reported finding was that TCR beta sequences accurately predicted the HLA-A and HLA-B alleles for most subjects in the first cohort. In an earlier analysis of approximately 600 of the donors, most TCR beta V segments were observed in productive rearrangements about 87% or about 30% of the time, broadly matching IMGT annotations. A later analysis found that TCR association rates varied across HLA loci, with DRB1 alleles showing the most associated TCRs and HLA-C alleles the fewest. In a later analysis, some 17,000 TCR beta sequences were associated with specific HLA alleles at a false discovery rate of 0.05. The earlier analysis of approximately 590 of the donors excluded fewer than 20 rarely observed V segments, including chromosome 9 orphons, because counts were too low. Strong co-occurrence of HLA alleles, especially DR and DQ, made assigning TCR associations to individual alleles difficult. A few of the identified cytomegalovirus-associated TCR beta chains were confirmed in vitro to be specific for cytomegalovirus antigens. Because HLA typing was unavailable for some donors at each locus, only the typed subset was used in association tests. According to a later analysis, most CMV-associated TCR beta chains appeared to be HLA-restricted, and the HLA associations seemed to be driven largely by CMV exposure. According to the authors, the approach could potentially be generalized to other disease states and immunological phenotypes. A cluster of highly shared sequence variants was judged likely to represent a technical artifact of the sequencing pipeline. Most TCR sequences were observed very rarely across donors, whereas some public TCRs were present in many individuals. The study gave a list of more than 150 TCR beta chains associated with cytomegalovirus. In a later genetic analysis, a missense DCLRE1C variant was associated with V-gene and J-gene trimming of TCR beta chains, and the association was replicated in an independent cohort. The classifier was reported to diagnose cytomegalovirus status with high specificity and sensitivity in both the original and validation cohorts. Compared with equally common non-associated chains, HLA-associated TCR beta chains in a later analysis were more clonally expanded and had lower generation probabilities. The 87-base-pair reads could not distinguish some IMGT-functional V segments, including TRBV6-2 and TRBV6-3, so those segments were excluded. Sequencing depth was assumed to be roughly uniform across donors in the presence/absence analyses, though that assumption may not hold. A later analysis reported that several top co-occurrence clusters appeared linked to parvovirus B19, influenza, CMV and Epstein-Barr virus.

Library prep was done by the immunoSEQ multiplex PCR assay. The multiplex PCR relied on a mix of 60 forward primers for TCR Vbeta segments and 13 reverse primers for TCR Jbeta segments. Amplification of the CDR3 region of rearranged TCR beta genes was performed with a multiplex PCR assay on genomic DNA. The amplified TCR beta libraries were sequenced on the Illumina HiSeq System as 87-base-pair reads. For the original study's pipeline: A later analysis counted tens of millions of unique TCR beta chains across the 600 to 850 repertoires, and 9.5 million to 11 million of these chains were shared by at least two donors. To remove PCR and sequencing errors, raw reads were error-corrected and collapsed into unique sequences using a nearest-neighbor algorithm that merged closely related sequences. Alignment of CDR3 sequences to IMGT reference sequences was used to assign V, D and J gene segments. For a sequence to be retained, at least a six-nucleotide match to both a V gene segment and a J gene segment was required. A rearrangement counted as productive if the CDR3 had no stop codons and remained in frame with V and J, and every other rearrangement counted as non-productive. Following IMGT convention, CDR3 was defined as the stretch from the second conserved V-encoded cysteine to the conserved J-encoded phenylalanine. The earlier analysis of some 550 of the donors excluded any sequence lacking an unambiguous match to a single V gene segment. An earlier analysis of just under 600 of the donors called V segments functional above 56.7% productive rearrangements and segregating when the between-donor standard deviation exceeded 5%. A statistical classification framework was built for diagnosing cytomegalovirus status from the catalog of TCR beta chain sequences. In a later analysis, TCR nucleotide sequences were compared against IMGT/GENE-DB human TR gene sequences so that V and J genes could be assigned. The TCRdist pipeline was used in a later analysis to assign CDR3 sequences and most-parsimonious VDJ recombination scenarios. In a later analysis, each TCR beta chain was defined by its CDR3 amino acid sequence together with its V-gene family, and reads without a unique V-gene family were excluded. To address suspected cross-contamination and a sequencing artifact, a later analysis removed several hundred highly shared, low-generation-probability nucleotide sequences. A later analysis calculated a clonal expansion index for each public chain from normalized within-repertoire ranks of inferred template counts. In a later analysis, generation probabilities were computed using a VDJ recombination model fitted to out-of-frame rearrangements, and the results were checked against IGoR. In a later analysis, TCR-TCR, TCR-HLA and TCR-CMV co-occurrence was scored with hypergeometric tests, and a repertoire-size bias correction was applied to TCR pairs. A later analysis estimated false discovery rates by permuting HLA or CMV assignments 20 times. A later analysis grouped co-occurring TCRs with DBSCAN, adding TCRdist sequence similarity when clustering within HLA-allele-positive subsets. Repertoires with fewer than 30,000 or more than 120,000 public chains were left out of co-occurrence clustering, as were about five repertoires with anomalous nucleotide sharing. Here the immuneACCESS table is served through TCRdb, limited to in-frame sequences with V and J called. Missing clones are a known gap in these copies; in checked studies unresolved V genes cover under half, and the rest lacks a known reason. Clone size and the V and J calls come from that table; the DNA yielded D and trimming. Present in this sample are under 100,000 clones, about 74% of which were seen just once. More than 2.5% of the sample belongs to the ten largest clones.

Sequencing was done on a sample of PBMCs. This clonotype was sampled from a middle-aged man in good health and CMV-seronegative. The chain couples TRBV6-5 to TRBJ1-2, with the D segment identity uncertain. At the DNA level, the sequence is TGTGCCAGCAGTAGAGGGTGGAACTATGGCTACACCTTC. Its translation is CASSRGWNYGYTF.